A selection of T cell receptor beta chains follows, all from one sample in a study of OX40 agonist ivuxolimab in advanced cancers. The repertoire was sequenced with immunoSEQ multiplex PCR; TCRdb's copy has only in-frame clones and lacks some. Among approximately 89,000 clones, just over 90% were seen once, and the ten largest hold less than 0.75%. Material: CD4+ or CD8+ T cells sorted from blood, obtained in a trial of the OX40 agonist ivuxolimab. The origin of the receptors is an adult with an advanced solid tumor such as melanoma, head and neck, liver or kidney cancer. Each CDR3 is given with its conserved first and last residue. A D gene is named only where the DNA matches it firmly. Size values are once, few and many counts, or a class for expanded clones, and some rows have none.

D: -; size: -; V: TRBV20-1; J: TRBJ1-5; CDR3: CSARGPGPQHF; DNA: TGCAGTGCTAGAGGACCGGGGCCCCAGCATTTT
D: -; size: once; V: TRBV25-1; J: TRBJ1-5; CDR3: CASSDPRENQPQHF; DNA: TGTGCCAGCAGTGATCCCAGGGAAAATCAGCCCCAGCATTTT
D: -; size: -; V: TRBV5-1; J: TRBJ2-2; CDR3: CASSLTGSTGELFF; DNA: TGCGCCAGCAGCTTAACGGGGAGTACCGGGGAGCTGTTTTTT
D: -; size: few; V: TRBV2; J: TRBJ1-4; CDR3: CASSGPSEGKLFF; DNA: TGTGCCAGCAGTGGACCCTCGGAGGGGAAACTGTTTTTT
D: -; size: -; V: TRBV2; J: TRBJ2-1; CDR3: CASSPGVGAPNEQFF; DNA: TGTGCCAGCAGCCCTGGGGTGGGGGCACCTAATGAGCAGTTCTTC
D: -; size: -; V: TRBV6-1; J: TRBJ2-1; CDR3: CASSPTRGNEQFF; DNA: TGTGCCAGCAGCCCAACGAGGGGAAATGAGCAGTTCTTC
D: -; size: -; V: TRBV6-5; J: TRBJ1-1; CDR3: CASSIPGNTEAFF; DNA: TGTGCCAGCAGCATCCCGGGCAACACTGAAGCTTTCTTT
D: TRBD1; size: -; V: TRBV5-1; J: TRBJ1-1; CDR3: CASSFSRTGVSTEAFF; DNA: TGCGCCAGCAGCTTCTCTAGGACAGGGGTAAGCACTGAAGCTTTCTTT
D: -; size: once; V: TRBV6-1; J: TRBJ1-2; CDR3: CASSEGSPGYNYGYTF; DNA: TGTGCCAGCAGTGAAGGAAGCCCCGGTTATAACTATGGCTACACCTTC
D: -; size: -; V: TRBV11-3; J: TRBJ2-3; CDR3: CASSSTWTDTQYF; DNA: TGTGCCAGCAGCTCGACTTGGACAGATACGCAGTATTTT
D: -; size: -; V: TRBV10-3; J: TRBJ1-4; CDR3: CAISEGQGEKLFF; DNA: TGTGCCATCAGTGAGGGACAAGGTGAAAAACTGTTTTTT
D: -; size: -; V: TRBV7-9; J: TRBJ1-3; CDR3: CASAEGLGNTIYF; DNA: TGTGCCAGCGCCGAGGGGCTTGGAAACACCATATATTTT
D: -; size: few; V: TRBV30; J: TRBJ2-5; CDR3: CAWSRDRRETQYF; DNA: TGTGCCTGGAGTCGGGACCGGCGGGAGACCCAGTACTTC
D: -; size: -; V: TRBV23-1; J: TRBJ2-7; CDR3: CASSHSTDSCLYEQYF; DNA: TGCGCCAGCAGTCATAGTACGGACTCTTGCCTCTACGAGCAGTACTTC
D: TRBD1; size: -; V: TRBV15; J: TRBJ1-5; CDR3: CATSRDRGYGNQPQHF; DNA: TGTGCCACCAGCAGAGACAGGGGGTATGGCAATCAGCCCCAGCATTTT
D: TRBD2; size: -; V: TRBV6-5; J: TRBJ2-5; CDR3: CASSYMGGRAESAYF; DNA: TGTGCCAGCAGTTACATGGGCGGGAGGGCCGAAAGTGCGTACTTC
D: -; size: -; V: TRBV9; J: TRBJ1-2; CDR3: CASSVAPTANYGYTF; DNA: TGTGCCAGCAGCGTAGCTCCGACAGCTAACTATGGCTACACCTTC
D: TRBD1; size: -; V: TRBV19; J: TRBJ1-2; CDR3: CASSIDDRGPLRGYGYTF; DNA: TGTGCCAGTAGTATCGATGACAGGGGGCCCCTCCGAGGCTATGGCTACACCTTC
D: TRBD1; size: -; V: TRBV6-5; J: TRBJ1-2; CDR3: CASRSGQGDYGYTF; DNA: TGTGCCAGCCGTTCTGGGCAGGGGGACTATGGCTACACCTTC
D: TRBD1; size: -; V: TRBV19; J: TRBJ2-1; CDR3: CASRGGQGYWNEQFF; DNA: TGTGCCAGTAGGGGCGGACAGGGGTATTGGAATGAGCAGTTCTTC
D: -; size: once; V: TRBV5-1; J: TRBJ2-5; CDR3: CASSLGNSFQETQYF; DNA: TGCGCCAGCAGCTTAGGTAATAGTTTCCAAGAGACCCAGTACTTC
D: -; size: once; V: TRBV5-5; J: TRBJ2-7; CDR3: CASSQERDEQYF; DNA: TGTGCCAGCAGCCAGGAAAGGGACGAGCAGTACTTC
D: -; size: -; V: TRBV19; J: TRBJ2-3; CDR3: CASSIGWRGRIKVNTQYF; DNA: TGTGCCAGTAGTATAGGTTGGAGGGGGCGGATTAAGGTCAATACGCAGTATTTT
D: TRBD1; size: -; V: TRBV6-1; J: TRBJ1-2; CDR3: CASSATGASGYTF; DNA: TGTGCCAGCAGTGCCACAGGGGCCTCTGGCTACACCTTC
D: TRBD2; size: -; V: TRBV27; J: TRBJ2-5; CDR3: CASSLSGLAGAQETQYF; DNA: TGTGCCAGCAGTTTATCGGGACTAGCGGGAGCCCAAGAGACCCAGTACTTC